Listed here are 23 T cell receptor beta chains from one sample, sequenced in a study of blood T cells in healthy people across ages. A sample-barcoded 5' primer and a J-beta primer mix were used in a second PCR of roughly 6 to 11 cycles. In TCRdb, the 5' RACE reads were re-called with MiXCR into one record per CDR3 protein. The repertoire includes roughly 1,300,000 distinct CDR3 sequences, 59% of them detected once, and 6.5% to 8% sits in the top ten. Sequenced: blood. The source is a man between 18 and 29 years old in good health.

V usage is TRBV20-1 and J usage is TRBJ1-2, with 7 bases lining up with TRBD1. Germline trimming cut 5 bases from V and 4 bases from J; bases unmatched to any gene: 10. The CDR3 covers 14 residues. Germline V CDR1 and CDR2: DFQATT, SNEGSKA (reference sequence). The CDR3 nucleotides are TGCAGTGCTGACGAGGACAGGAGAGCCTATGGCTACACCTTC. Protein product: CSADEDRRAYGYTF.

The V call is TRBV10-3, the J call TRBJ1-3, with D hard to call. Between the trimmed V and J ends, which lost 4 bases and 2 bases, there was a span of 9 bases. The CDR3 is 14 amino acids. Germline V CDR1 and CDR2: ENHRY, SYGVKD. CDR3 region: CAISAGNAGNTIYF. The CDR3 DNA is TGTGCCATCAGTGCGGGCAACGCTGGAAACACCATATATTTT.

V gene TRBV4-1 combines with J gene TRBJ1-6; TRBD1 aligns across 9 bases. The CDR3 consists of 15 residues. Trimming took 1 base from V and 7 from J; bases not matched to a gene: 2. Per germline, CDR1 MGHRA and CDR2 YSYEKL. Here the CDR3 reads CASSQVQGANSPLHF. CDR3 coding DNA: TGCGCCAGCAGCCAAGTACAGGGGGCCAATTCACCCCTCCACTTT.

The rearrangement links TRBV6-2 or TRBV6-3 to TRBJ1-4; TRBD1 is a possible D gene (5 bases). V was clipped by 2 bases and J by 0 bases, with 13 bases between them. CDR1 and CDR2 (germline): MNHEY, SVGEGT. This CDR3 is built from 17 residues. The CDR3 region has the DNA TGTGCCAGCAGTTACGGCCAGGGAAGGGCAACTAATGAAAAACTGTTTTTT. Amino acid sequence: CASSYGQGRATNEKLFF.

This sequence joins TRBV5-1 and TRBJ2-7; weak D call: TRBD2 (6 bases). The CDR3 runs 14 residues. CDR1 SGHRS and CDR2 YFSETQ come from the germline V gene. The V gene lost 4 bases and the J gene lost 3 bases, with 14 bases spanning the gap. CDR3 in amino acids: CASSGGLRDYEQYF. The CDR3 region has the DNA TGCGCCAGCAGCGGGGGACTTCGAGACTACGAGCAGTACTTC.

The V call is TRBV12-3 or TRBV12-4, the J call TRBJ1-2, with unresolved D. This CDR3 comprises 12 residues. The germline V and J ends were trimmed by 2 bases and 7 bases, with 8 bases remaining between them. The CDR3 DNA reads as TGTGCCAGCAGTTTAACCGACACTGGCTACACCTTC. This sequence encodes CASSLTDTGYTF.

The gene calls are TRBV18 and TRBJ1-2, with D maybe TRBD1 (5 bases). Germline CDR1 reads KGHSH; CDR2 reads LQKENI. V lost 2 bases, J lost 4 bases, and 11 bases lay in between. The length of the CDR3 is 14 residues. The CDR3 spells CASSPYDRSYGYTF. CDR3 in DNA: TGTGCCAGCTCACCATATGACAGATCCTATGGCTACACCTTC.

The chain couples TRBV4-1 to TRBJ2-4; D is ambiguous. V was trimmed by 2 bases and J by 0 bases, leaving 8 bases between them. The CDR3 contains 15 residues. Per the germline V gene, CDR1 is MGHRA and CDR2 is YSYEKL. This CDR3 reads CASSQPRLAKNIQYF. Here the CDR3 DNA reads TGCGCCAGCAGCCAACCCCGGCTAGCCAAAAACATTCAGTACTTC.

The chain is built from TRBV10-2 and TRBJ2-2; D gene ambiguous. The CDR3 contains 14 residues. Per the germline V gene, CDR1 is WSHSY and CDR2 is SAAADI. V shed 7 bases and J shed 5 bases, with 14 bases lying between them. CDR3 coding DNA: TGCGCCAGCATCGAAGTAGGGTGGACCGGGGAGCTGTTTTTT. It translates to CASIEVGWTGELFF.

This chain links TRBV25-1 with TRBJ1-4, with 10 bases identical to TRBD1. Germline assignment: CDR1 MGHDK and CDR2 SYGVNS. V shed 4 bases and J 4 bases; nucleotides not matched to a gene: 6. The CDR3 totals 16 residues. The CDR3: CASSVGQGVINEKLFF. As DNA, the CDR3 is TGTGCCAGCAGTGTAGGACAGGGGGTGATTAATGAAAAACTGTTTTTT.

This clonotype has only a few counts. The CDR3 here is CASSLGVQGEAFF. For the CDR3, the DNA is TGTGCCAGCAGCTTAGGGGTACAGGGGGAAGCTTTCTTT. The chain links TRBV11-2 to TRBJ1-1, with TRBD1 identical over 7 bases. J lost 8 bases, V lost 1 base, and 4 bases had no gene match. The germline V gene has CDR1 SGHAT and CDR2 FQNNGV. The CDR3 consists of 13 residues.

A remark on this clonotype: Its ends do not fully match the called genes, so a read error is possible. The chain employs TRBV20-1 and TRBJ2-7, with 7 nucleotides matching TRBD1. Per germline, CDR1 DFQATT and CDR2 SNEGSKA (reference sequence). CDR3 length: 15 residues. CDR3 sequence: CSTRDRVGGQREQYF. The CDR3 coding sequence is TGCAGTACTAGAGATCGGGTAGGGGGCCAGCGCGAGCAGTACTTC.

The chain employs TRBV2 and TRBJ2-3; 7 nucleotides line up with TRBD1. The germline V gene has CDR1 SNHLY and CDR2 FYNNEI. This CDR3 is 15 amino acids long. V was pared by 8 bases and J by 2 bases, with 10 bases of the junction left unmatched. CDR3 sequence (DNA): TGTGCCAGCGGCCAGGGACAGTGGTCCACAGATACGCAGTATTTT. This encodes CASGQGQWSTDTQYF.

This clonotype was seen only once. The genes are TRBV11-2 and TRBJ2-5; D gene ambiguous. The end of the DNA is better explained by TRBJ2-7, so the J call may be wrong. CDR1 SGHAT and CDR2 FQNNGV come from the germline V gene. This CDR3 is built from 13 residues. The CDR3 DNA follows: TGTGCCAGCAGCGCAAACAATGACGTCGAGCAGTACTTC. Protein: CASSANNDVEQYF.

The chain uses TRBV10-3 and TRBJ2-7; 9 positions match TRBD1. The J segment lost 4 bases and the V segment lost 6 bases, leaving 7 bases of the junction unmatched. Germline CDR1 reads ENHRY; CDR2 reads SYGVKD. This CDR3 spans 14 amino acids. The CDR3 protein is CAISIGQGSYEQYF. In nucleotides, the CDR3 is TGTGCCATCAGCATAGGACAGGGGTCATACGAGCAGTACTTC.

J is TRBJ2-1 and V is TRBV7-2; 9 nucleotides agree with TRBD2. Germline CDR1 SGHTA, CDR2 FQGNSA. V was pared by 3 bases and J by 2 bases, with 5 bases of the junction left unmatched. There are 16 residues in the CDR3. The CDR3 is CASSFSSSGTYNEQFF. Written as DNA, the CDR3 is TGTGCCAGCAGCTTTAGCTCTAGCGGGACCTACAATGAGCAGTTCTTC.

The chain couples TRBV20-1 to TRBJ2-7; 9 nucleotides agree with TRBD2. The CDR3 covers 13 residues. Germline V gives CDR1 DFQATT, CDR2 SNEGSKA (reference sequence). After removal of 6 bases from V and 1 base from J, the junction contained 4 bases not matched to a gene. The CDR3 loop is CSAGGRASYEQYF. In DNA, the CDR3 is TGCAGTGCGGGCGGGAGGGCTTCCTACGAGCAGTACTTC.

CDR3 in DNA: TGCAGTGCTGGGTCTAGCGGGGTTGATACGCAGTATTTT. This encodes CSAGSSGVDTQYF. The V gene is TRBV20-1, the J gene TRBJ2-3, with 9 bases fitting TRBD2. Germline assignment: CDR1 DFQATT and CDR2 SNEGSKA (reference sequence). Trimming removed 5 bases from V and 6 bases from J; junction bases left unmatched: 6. The CDR3 length is 13 residues.

This clonotype was detected ten times or more. This chain uses TRBV9 with TRBJ2-3; a weak D match, TRBD2 (5 bases). V was pared by 2 bases and J by 1 base, with 14 bases between. This CDR3 is built from 16 residues. Germline V gives CDR1 SGDLS, CDR2 YYNGEE. The CDR3 DNA is TGTGCCAGCAGCGTTAGAGGGCAGCGCCGCACAGATACGCAGTATTTT. Its protein is CASSVRGQRRTDTQYF.

The rearrangement links TRBV20-1 to TRBJ2-3; D is unresolved. Trimming took 8 bases from V and 0 from J, leaving 6 bases between them. This CDR3 region has 11 residues. Germline assignment: CDR1 DFQATT and CDR2 SNEGSKA (reference sequence). CDR3 sequence reads: CSQFSTDTQYF. Here the CDR3 DNA reads TGCAGTCAATTCAGCACAGATACGCAGTATTTT.

This clonotype was found a few times. The CDR3 sequence: CASSQVQATSVYEQYF. The CDR3 bases are TGTGCCAGCAGCCAAGTTCAGGCGACTAGCGTTTACGAGCAGTACTTC. The chain uses TRBV4-2 and TRBJ2-7; 8 bases are a match to TRBD2. The CDR3 is 16 residues long. V was clipped by 1 base and J by 4 bases; unmatched bases: 9. Germline CDR1 is LGHNA and CDR2 is YNFKEQ.

This clonotype occurred a few times. This rearrangement joins TRBV7-2 to TRBJ2-5; D gene unclear. The V gene's germline CDR1 is SGHTA and CDR2 FQGNSA. This CDR3 has 12 residues. The V end was cut by 4 bases, the J end by 6 bases, with 9 bases between. The CDR3 sequence: CASSSVLQTQYF. CDR3 coding DNA: TGTGCCAGCAGCTCCGTTCTACAGACCCAGTACTTC.

This clonotype is a singleton in its sample. Without the conserved terminal phenylalanine or tryptophan, this CDR3 likely stems from a read error. The V and J genes are TRBV24-1 and TRBJ2-3; TRBD2 matches at 9 bases. With 4 bases clipped from V and 2 bases from J, the junction kept 3 bases outside the gene matches. Germline V gene data show CDR1 as KGHDR and CDR2 as SFDVKD. This CDR3 is built from 15 residues. The CDR3 loop reads CATSDPSGATDTQYY. CDR3 bases: TGTGCCACCAGTGACCCTAGCGGGGCCACAGATACGCAGTATTAT.